The 27 T cell receptor beta chains given below trace back to one sample, sequenced in a study of T cells in Graves' hyperthyroidism and ophthalmopathy. Researchers amplified the TCR beta CDR3 regions from RNA transcripts. HTBI primers were employed in a first-round RT-PCR of the TCR CDR3. TCRdb re-called the multiplex PCR reads with MiXCR, one entry per CDR3 protein. The data contain about 480,000 distinct CDR3 sequences, around an eighth of them singletons. Material: blood. All receptors come from a woman younger than 30 with Graves' hyperthyroidism.

This clonotype has only a few counts. One end of the junction fails to match germline, which may point to a read error. This sequence joins TRBV19 and TRBJ2-7; D gene ambiguous. This CDR3 is 14 amino acids long. Germline CDR1 reads LNHDA; CDR2 reads SQIVND (reference sequence). CDR3 bases: TGTGCCAGTAGCCCCGCACGAAGCTCCTACGAGCAGCACTTC. It is translated as CASSPARSSYEQHF.

This clonotype was counted at least ten times. The CDR3 DNA reads TGTGCCAGCAGCTTTGAGGTAGCTAACTATGGCTACACCTTC. It specifies CASSFEVANYGYTF. The chain links TRBV7-9 to TRBJ1-2; D is unclear. Germline lookup yields CDR1 SEHNR and CDR2 FQNEAQ (reference sequence). V lost 3 bases and J lost 0, with 8 bases in between. CDR3 size: 14 residues.

This clonotype was recorded at least ten times. This chain connects TRBV7-9 to TRBJ1-1; TRBD1 might be the D (6 bases). The CDR3 has 14 amino acids. The germline V gene encodes CDR1 SEHNR and CDR2 FQNEAQ (reference sequence). The V end lost 1 base, the J end lost 4 bases, and 10 bases lay between the germline ends. The CDR3 spells CASSLGWGRTEAFF. CDR3 bases: TGTGCCAGCAGCTTAGGATGGGGGCGCACTGAAGCTTTCTTT.

The sample holds many counts of this clonotype. The V call is TRBV7-2, the J call TRBJ2-3, with no clear D. Trimming removed 5 bases at V and 3 bases at J, with 9 bases between. Germline CDR1 is SGHTA and CDR2 is FQGNSA. The CDR3 has 13 residues. CDR3 nucleotide sequence: TGTGCCAGCAGCGAGATATTAACAGATACGCAGTATTTT. Its protein is CASSEILTDTQYF.

This clonotype was found a few times. The chain is built from TRBV29-1 and TRBJ1-6, with 9 bases matching TRBD1. The CDR3 extends over 15 amino acids. Germline V gene data show CDR1 as SQVTM and CDR2 as ANQGSEA. The V and J ends lost 3 bases and 9 bases, in that order; junction bases with no gene match: 9. The CDR3 spells CSVDSVGQGGSPLHF. CDR3 in DNA: TGCAGCGTTGATTCCGTGGGACAGGGAGGTTCACCCCTCCACTTT.

This clonotype was detected only a few times. This chain links TRBV6-1 with TRBJ1-3; tentatively, D is TRBD1 (5 bases). V shed 11 bases and J shed 8 bases, with 7 bases lying between them. Germline CDR1 is MNHNS and CDR2 is SASEGT. This CDR3 is built from 9 residues. Here the CDR3 DNA reads TGTGCCGTGGGACACACCATATATTTT. Amino acid sequence: CAVGHTIYF.

This clonotype was observed a few times. This may stem from a read error, because a much larger clone lies one nucleotide away. This chain uses TRBV10-3 with TRBJ2-7; D not certain. The ends were cut back, 6 bases at V and 1 base at J, with 7 bases in the middle. Germline assignment: CDR1 ENHRY and CDR2 SYGVKD. The CDR3 totals 12 residues. CDR3 sequence (DNA): TGTGCCATCAGAACCTCGTCCTACGAGCAGTACTTC. Protein: CAIRTSSYEQYF.

This chain links TRBV15 with TRBJ1-4; TRBD1 aligns across 10 bases. There are 16 residues in the CDR3. The J segment lost 7 bases and the V segment lost 2 bases, leaving 7 bases of the junction unmatched. Germline loops: CDR1 LNHNV, CDR2 YYDKDF (reference sequence). For the CDR3, the DNA is TGTGCCACCAGCAGAAACCCGGGACAGGGGTCTGAAAAACTGTTTTTT. Protein product: CATSRNPGQGSEKLFF.

Many counts were recorded for this clonotype. DNA of the CDR3: TGTGCCAGCAGTGCCCGACAGGGGGCCTTTGGAGAGACCCAGTACTTC. It specifies CASSARQGAFGETQYF. The V call is TRBV2, the J call TRBJ2-5; 10 positions match TRBD1. The CDR3 covers 16 residues. The ends lost 4 bases at V and 4 bases at J; junction bases unmatched: 9. Germline CDR1 reads SNHLY; CDR2 reads FYNNEI.

There are many counts of this clonotype. The chain joins TRBV7-9 to TRBJ2-7; D is uncertain. The CDR3 length is 13 residues. From germline, CDR1 is SEHNR and CDR2 FQNEAQ (reference sequence). V gave up 5 bases and J gave up 4 bases, with 12 bases separating them. The DNA of the CDR3 is TGTGCCAGCAGCCCGCACGACCGATACGAGCAGTACGTC. Its protein product is CASSPHDRYEQYV.

V gene TRBV12-3 or TRBV12-4 combines with J gene TRBJ2-7; TRBD1 agrees at 10 bases. The CDR3 is 14 amino acids. Trimming removed 3 bases from V and 6 bases from J; junction bases left unmatched: 5. This CDR3 reads CASSFGTGVGEQYF. CDR3 sequence (DNA): TGTGCCAGCAGTTTTGGGACAGGGGTGGGCGAGCAGTACTTC.

This clonotype has ten or more counts. The chain combines TRBV7-3 with TRBJ2-3; 8 nucleotides agree with TRBD2. V lost 6 bases and J lost 0; bases outside the gene matches: 5. The CDR3 runs 15 residues. In germline, CDR1 is SGHTA, CDR2 FQGTGA. CDR3 in amino acids: CASRLAGPSTDTQYF. The CDR3 DNA reads TGTGCCAGCAGGTTAGCGGGACCCAGCACAGATACGCAGTATTTT.

This clonotype was seen only a few times. The rearrangement uses TRBV30 and TRBJ2-1, with D uncertain. V lost 0 bases, J lost 7 bases, and 7 bases lay in between. Germline loops: CDR1 GTSNPN, CDR2 SVGIG (reference sequence). CDR3 length equals 12 residues. CDR3: CAWSVPVNEQFF. The CDR3 coding sequence is TGTGCCTGGAGTGTACCTGTGAATGAGCAGTTCTTC.

This clonotype has a count of ten or more. This rearrangement joins TRBV3-1 to TRBJ1-2; the match to TRBD1 covers 7 bases. This CDR3 spans 16 amino acids. With 2 bases clipped from V and 2 bases from J, the junction kept 8 bases outside the gene matches. Germline-derived CDR1 and CDR2 are LGHDT and YNNKEL (reference sequence). The CDR3: CASSQPNRGENYGYTF. CDR3 bases: TGTGCCAGCAGCCAACCTAACAGGGGAGAAAACTATGGCTACACCTTC. Complete variable domain (other parts from reference TRBV3-1 and TRBJ1-2): DTAVSQTPKYLVTQMGNDKSIKCEQNLGHDTMYWYKQDSKKFLKIMFSYNNKELIINETVPNRFSPKSPDKAHLNLHINSLELGDSAVYFCASSQPNRGENYGYTFGSGTRLTVV.

This clonotype was found many times. V is TRBV24-1 and J is TRBJ1-2, with D possibly being TRBD1 (6 bases). The CDR3 spans 12 residues. Germline V gene data show CDR1 as KGHDR and CDR2 as SFDVKD. The V and J ends lost 2 bases and 8 bases respectively, with 8 bases between them. The CDR3: CATSDSGGGYTF. The CDR3 region has the DNA TGTGCCACCAGTGATTCTGGGGGCGGCTACACCTTC.

Points on this clonotype: A read error may explain this, as a much larger clone is one base away. The chain employs TRBV5-4 and TRBJ1-4; D possibly corresponds to TRBD1 (5 bases). Germline V gives CDR1 SGHNT, CDR2 YYREEE (reference sequence). The CDR3 loop spans 14 amino acids. Trimming took off 2 bases at V and 3 bases at J, with 8 bases between the two ends. The CDR3 spells CASSLQTANEKLFF. In DNA, the CDR3 is TGTGCCAGCAGCTTACAGACAGCTAATGAAAAACTGTTTTTT.

The V and J genes are TRBV4-1 and TRBJ1-3, with D possibly matching TRBD1 (6 bases). This CDR3 is 16 amino acids long. Germline V lookup: CDR1 MGHRA, CDR2 YSYEKL. Trimming left V 3 bases short and J 4 bases short, with 16 bases between. This CDR3 is CASSHLKGGSGNTIYF. DNA of the CDR3: TGCGCCAGCAGCCACCTGAAGGGGGGCTCCGGAAACACCATATATTTT.

The rearrangement uses TRBV28 and TRBJ1-5; D might be TRBD1 (6 bases). The CDR3 extends over 16 amino acids. The ends were cut back, 3 bases at V and 2 bases at J, with 14 bases in the middle. Germline V gene lookup returns CDR1 MDHEN and CDR2 SYDVKM. CDR3 sequence: CASSLGGGHGNQPQHF. DNA of the CDR3: TGTGCCAGCAGTTTGGGGGGGGGGCATGGCAATCAGCCCCAGCATTTT.

This clonotype was seen repeatedly, ten times or more. This chain links TRBV2 with TRBJ2-1, with TRBD2 matching over 10 bases. Germline V gives CDR1 SNHLY, CDR2 FYNNEI. This CDR3 is 17 amino acids long. V lost 7 bases, J lost 4 bases, and 13 bases stayed unmatched. CDR3 loop: CASKGGLLAGRYNEQFF. CDR3 coding DNA: TGTGCCAGCAAGGGGGGGCTACTAGCGGGAAGGTACAATGAGCAGTTCTTC.

Points on this clonotype: One end of the junction is discordant with germline, which a read error may explain. V gene TRBV18 combines with J gene TRBJ2-1, with 7 bases matching TRBD2. The CDR3 loop spans 16 amino acids. The germline V gene encodes CDR1 KGHSH and CDR2 LQKENI. The CDR3, as DNA: TGTGCTAGCTCTCGAGGTGGCGGGAGAAGATTGGATGAGCACTTCTTC. Protein product: CASSRGGGRRLDEHFF. The complete variable domain, with remaining parts taken from reference TRBV18 and TRBJ2-1, reads NAGVMQNPRHLVRRRGQEARLRCSPMKGHSHVYWYRQLPEEGLKFMVYLQKENIIDESGMPKERFSAEFPKEGPSILRIQQVVRGDSAAYFCASSRGGGRRLDEHFFGPGTRLTVL.

Many counts were recorded for this clonotype. This chain uses TRBV7-2 with TRBJ2-1; D possibly corresponds to TRBD1 (7 bases). This CDR3 contains 16 residues. The germline V and J ends were trimmed by 5 bases and 9 bases, with 23 bases remaining between them. Germline assignment: CDR1 SGHTA and CDR2 FQGNSA. As DNA, the CDR3 is TGTGCCAGCAGCCCCCGCCGGGACAGCTGGGGGGCTGAGCAGTTCTTC. Amino acids: CASSPRRDSWGAEQFF.

This clonotype was counted at least ten times. The J gene is TRBJ2-1, the V gene TRBV6-1; D is ambiguous. The CDR3 loop spans 13 amino acids. Germline-derived CDR1 and CDR2 are MNHNS and SASEGT. Trimming took 2 bases from V and 4 from J, leaving 6 bases between them. CDR3 DNA sequence: TGTGCCAGCAGTGAAACGCCTTACAATGAGCAGTTCTTC. This sequence encodes CASSETPYNEQFF.

This clonotype was found many times. This chain joins TRBV3-1 and TRBJ1-2; possibly TRBD1 for D (6 bases). The CDR3 runs 14 residues. V was trimmed by 2 bases and J by 6 bases, leaving 13 bases between them. The germline V gene has CDR1 LGHDT and CDR2 YNNKEL (reference sequence). The CDR3 region has the DNA TGTGCCAGCAGCCAATGGGACACAAGAGATGGCTACACCTTC. Its protein is CASSQWDTRDGYTF.

This clonotype was counted at least ten times. The chain has TRBV14 and TRBJ2-7; either TRBD1 or TRBD2 may supply D (5 bases each). The CDR3 has 15 amino acids. V was pared by 4 bases and J by 7 bases, with 20 bases between. In germline, CDR1 is SGHDN, CDR2 FVKESK. The CDR3 here is CASSPPRGLTREQYF. The CDR3 DNA reads as TGTGCCAGCAGCCCACCACGGGGCCTTACCCGTGAGCAGTACTTC.

In its sample, this clonotype was seen many times. The gene calls are TRBV12-3 or TRBV12-4 and TRBJ2-3; D not certain. V was pared by 2 bases and J by 6 bases, with 9 bases between. The CDR3 spans 13 residues. In DNA form, the CDR3 reads TGTGCCAGCAGTTTATCTTTGGCGGATACGCAGTATTTT. Translating it yields CASSLSLADTQYF.

This clonotype occurred many times. The chain uses TRBV6-1 and TRBJ2-2, with a weak D call TRBD1 (6 bases). V was pared by 6 bases and J by 0 bases, with 14 bases between. CDR3 size: 16 residues. Germline values: CDR1 MNHNS, CDR2 SASEGT. CDR3 region: CASSSIGTTNTGELFF. The DNA of the CDR3 is TGTGCCAGCAGCAGCATTGGGACAACGAACACCGGGGAGCTGTTTTTT.

The CDR3 loop reads CASSLEWQGGEKLFF. As DNA, the CDR3 is TGTGCCAGCAGCTTAGAATGGCAGGGTGGAGAAAAACTGTTTTTT. V gene TRBV7-9 combines with J gene TRBJ1-4, with a tentative D call TRBD1 (5 bases). Germline V CDR1 and CDR2: SEHNR, FQNEAQ (reference sequence). There are 15 residues in the CDR3. V was cut by 1 base and J by 8 bases, with 14 bases left in between.